The 7 T cell receptor beta chains presented below share a single source sample, sequenced in a study of blood T cell repertoires in COVID-19. Some clones are missing from TCRdb's copy, which holds only in-frame ones; the method was immunoSEQ multiplex PCR. The top ten clones hold roughly 13% of a sample with approximately 170,000 clones, approximately 80% of them seen once. The sequencing input was peripheral blood. Receptors originate from a man between 65 and 80 years old who had recovered from COVID-19.

The chain couples TRBV3-1 (or the pseudogene TRBV3-2) to TRBJ1-3; D gene uncertain. V was clipped by 3 bases and J by 4 bases, with 10 bases between them. Germline-derived CDR1 and CDR2 are LGHDT and YNNKEL (reference sequence). The CDR3 is 14 amino acids. CDR3 sequence: CASSHSGNGNTIYF. In DNA form, the CDR3 reads TGTGCCAGCAGCCACTCAGGTAACGGAAACACCATATATTTT.

The rearrangement uses TRBV28 and TRBJ2-7, with a possible D match to TRBD1 (6 bases). Per the germline V gene, CDR1 is MDHEN and CDR2 is SYDVKM. The CDR3 runs to 12 residues. V was cut by 2 bases and J by 6 bases, with 8 bases left in between. CDR3 amino acids: CASSLQGTEQYF. The DNA of the CDR3 is TGTGCCAGCAGTTTACAGGGGACCGAGCAGTACTTC.

The gene calls are TRBV19 and TRBJ1-2, with D hard to call. Germline V gene lookup returns CDR1 LNHDA and CDR2 SQIVND (reference sequence). The CDR3 runs to 13 residues. The V end lost 7 bases, the J end lost 2 bases, and 11 bases lay between the germline ends. CDR3 sequence (DNA): TGTGCCAGTAAAGGAGAGCAAAACTATGGCTACACCTTC. It is translated as CASKGEQNYGYTF.

J is TRBJ2-7 and V is TRBV5-8, with TRBD1 identical over 7 bases. Germline trimming cut 4 bases from V and 6 bases from J; bases unmatched to any gene: 13. From germline, CDR1 is SGHTS and CDR2 YDEGEE. This CDR3 region has 15 residues. CDR3 protein: CASSLYTTGSGEQYF. CDR3 in DNA: TGTGCCAGCAGCCTATATACGACAGGGTCCGGCGAGCAGTACTTC.

V is TRBV30 and J is TRBJ2-5, with 8 bases fitting TRBD1. Germline lookup yields CDR1 GTSNPN and CDR2 SVGIG (reference sequence). The CDR3 totals 16 residues. With V trimmed by 2 bases and J by 2 bases, 10 bases remained unmatched. Written as DNA, the CDR3 is TGTGCCTGGAGTTCCACCCGCTGGACAGGGCAAGAGACCCAGTACTTC. Translated: CAWSSTRWTGQETQYF.

The chain has TRBV19 and TRBJ1-1; 10 bases are shared with TRBD1. Germline assignment: CDR1 LNHDA and CDR2 SQIVND (reference sequence). With 4 bases clipped from V and 4 bases from J, the junction kept 6 bases outside the gene matches. CDR3 length equals 15 residues. CDR3 bases: TGTGCCAGTAGTAACCGGGACAGGGGTAGCACTGAAGCTTTCTTT. Its protein product is CASSNRDRGSTEAFF.

This clone was observed once. The V and J genes are TRBV24-1 and TRBJ1-4; no firm D call. V was trimmed by 9 bases and J by 4 bases, leaving 14 bases between them. Germline assignment: CDR1 KGHDR and CDR2 SFDVKD. This CDR3 comprises 14 residues. This chain's CDR3 is CATRSSAGNEKLFF. In DNA form, the CDR3 reads TGTGCCACCCGAAGCTCAGCAGGTAATGAAAAACTGTTTTTT.